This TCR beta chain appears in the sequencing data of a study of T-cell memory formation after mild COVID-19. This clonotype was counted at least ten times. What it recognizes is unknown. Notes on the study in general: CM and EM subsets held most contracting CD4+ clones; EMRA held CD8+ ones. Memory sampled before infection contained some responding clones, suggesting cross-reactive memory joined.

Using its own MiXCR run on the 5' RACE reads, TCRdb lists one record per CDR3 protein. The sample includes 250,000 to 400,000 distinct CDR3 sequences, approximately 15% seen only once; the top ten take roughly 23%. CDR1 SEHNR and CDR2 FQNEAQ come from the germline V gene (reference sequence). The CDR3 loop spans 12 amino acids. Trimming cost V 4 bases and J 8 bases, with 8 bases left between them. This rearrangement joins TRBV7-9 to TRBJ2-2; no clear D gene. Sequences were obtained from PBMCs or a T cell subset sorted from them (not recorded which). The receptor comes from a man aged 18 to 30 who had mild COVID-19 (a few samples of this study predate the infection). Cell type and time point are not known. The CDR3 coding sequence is TGTGCCAGCAGCTCCTCATCAGGGGAGCTGTTTTTT. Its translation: CASSSSSGELFF. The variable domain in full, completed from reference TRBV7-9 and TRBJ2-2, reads DTGVSQNPRHKITKRGQNVTFRCDPISEHNRLYWYRQTLGQGPEFLTYFQNEAQLEKSRLLSDRFSAERPKGSFSTLEIQRTEQGDSAMYLCASSSSSGELFFGEGSRLTVL.